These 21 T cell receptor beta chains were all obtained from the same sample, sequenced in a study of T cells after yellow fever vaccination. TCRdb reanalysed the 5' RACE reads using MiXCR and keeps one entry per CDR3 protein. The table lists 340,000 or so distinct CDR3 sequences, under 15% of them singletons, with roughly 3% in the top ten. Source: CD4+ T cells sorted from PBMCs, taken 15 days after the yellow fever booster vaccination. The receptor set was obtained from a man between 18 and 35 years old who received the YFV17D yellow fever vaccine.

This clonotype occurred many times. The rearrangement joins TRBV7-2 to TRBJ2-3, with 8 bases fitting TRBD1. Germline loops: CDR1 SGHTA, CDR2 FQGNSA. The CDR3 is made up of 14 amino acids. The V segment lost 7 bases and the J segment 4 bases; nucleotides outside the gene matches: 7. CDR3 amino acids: CASIRTGPADTQYF. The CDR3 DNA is TGTGCCAGCATCCGGACAGGGCCAGCAGATACGCAGTATTTT.

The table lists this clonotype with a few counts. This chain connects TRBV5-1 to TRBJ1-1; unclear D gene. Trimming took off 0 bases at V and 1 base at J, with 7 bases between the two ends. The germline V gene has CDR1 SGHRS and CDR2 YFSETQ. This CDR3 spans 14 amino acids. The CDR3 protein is CASSLADGNTEAFF. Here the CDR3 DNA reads TGCGCCAGCAGCTTGGCCGACGGGAACACTGAAGCTTTCTTT.

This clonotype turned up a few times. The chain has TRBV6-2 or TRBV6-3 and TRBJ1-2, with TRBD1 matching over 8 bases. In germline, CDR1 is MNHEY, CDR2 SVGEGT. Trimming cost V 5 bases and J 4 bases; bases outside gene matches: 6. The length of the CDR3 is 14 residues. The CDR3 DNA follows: TGTGCCAGCAGTCCCTGGGGACAGGCCTATGGCTACACCTTC. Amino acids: CASSPWGQAYGYTF.

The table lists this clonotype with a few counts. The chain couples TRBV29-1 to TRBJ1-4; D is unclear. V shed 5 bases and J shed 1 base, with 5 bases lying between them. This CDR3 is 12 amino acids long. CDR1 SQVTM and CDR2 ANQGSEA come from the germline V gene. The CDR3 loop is CSVRGTNEKLFF. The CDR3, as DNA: TGCAGCGTTCGCGGAACTAATGAAAAACTGTTTTTT.

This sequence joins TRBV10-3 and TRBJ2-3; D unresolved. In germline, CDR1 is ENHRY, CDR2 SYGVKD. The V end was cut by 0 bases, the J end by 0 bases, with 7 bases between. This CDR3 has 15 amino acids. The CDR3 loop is CAISESLTSTDTQYF. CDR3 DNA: TGTGCCATCAGTGAGTCGTTAACTAGCACAGATACGCAGTATTTT.

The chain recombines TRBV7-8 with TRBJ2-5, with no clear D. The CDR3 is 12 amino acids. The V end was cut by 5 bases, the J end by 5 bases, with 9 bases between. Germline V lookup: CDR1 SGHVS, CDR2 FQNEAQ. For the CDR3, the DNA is TGTGCCAGCAGCCCAAATCCGGAGACCCAGTACTTC. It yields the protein CASSPNPETQYF.

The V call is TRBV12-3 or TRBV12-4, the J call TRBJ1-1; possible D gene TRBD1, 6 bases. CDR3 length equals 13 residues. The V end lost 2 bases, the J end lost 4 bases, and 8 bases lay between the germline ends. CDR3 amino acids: CASSLSGVTEAFF. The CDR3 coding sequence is TGTGCCAGCAGTTTATCAGGGGTCACTGAAGCTTTCTTT.

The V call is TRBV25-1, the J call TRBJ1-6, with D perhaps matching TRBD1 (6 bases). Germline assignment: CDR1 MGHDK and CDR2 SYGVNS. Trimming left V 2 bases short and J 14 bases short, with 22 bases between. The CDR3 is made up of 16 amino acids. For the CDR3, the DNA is TGTGCCAGCAGTGAAGAACTAGGACACCGGCGACAGGCCCTCCACTTT. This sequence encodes CASSEELGHRRQALHF.

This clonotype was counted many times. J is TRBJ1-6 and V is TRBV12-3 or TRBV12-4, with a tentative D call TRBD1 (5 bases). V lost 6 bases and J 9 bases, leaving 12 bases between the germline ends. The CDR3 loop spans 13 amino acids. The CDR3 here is CASSPQTVSPLHF. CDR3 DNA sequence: TGTGCCAGCAGCCCCCAGACAGTTTCACCCCTCCACTTT.

In nucleotides, the CDR3 is TGTGCCAGCCGCATTGGGCGGGGAAGCACAGATACGCAGTATTTT. The encoded protein is CASRIGRGSTDTQYF. The V and J genes are TRBV6-5 and TRBJ2-3; D is possibly TRBD2 (6 bases). V was shortened by 8 bases and J by 0 bases, with 15 bases between the two germline ends. Germline V gene data show CDR1 as MNHEY and CDR2 as SVGAGI. The CDR3 is made up of 15 amino acids.

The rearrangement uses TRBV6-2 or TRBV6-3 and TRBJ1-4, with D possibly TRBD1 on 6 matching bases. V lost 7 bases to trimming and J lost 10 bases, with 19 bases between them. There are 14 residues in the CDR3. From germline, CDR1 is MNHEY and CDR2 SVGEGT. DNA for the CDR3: TGTGCCAGCACCCCGGGAACAGGGTATCCAAAACTGTTTTTT. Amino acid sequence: CASTPGTGYPKLFF.

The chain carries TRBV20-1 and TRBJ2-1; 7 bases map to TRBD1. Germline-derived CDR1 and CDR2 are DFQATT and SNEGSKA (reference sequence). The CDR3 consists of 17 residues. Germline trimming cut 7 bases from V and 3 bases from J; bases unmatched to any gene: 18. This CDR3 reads CSVPWTGPPKFYNEQFF. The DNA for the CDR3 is TGCAGTGTTCCTTGGACAGGACCTCCAAAGTTCTACAATGAGCAGTTCTTC.

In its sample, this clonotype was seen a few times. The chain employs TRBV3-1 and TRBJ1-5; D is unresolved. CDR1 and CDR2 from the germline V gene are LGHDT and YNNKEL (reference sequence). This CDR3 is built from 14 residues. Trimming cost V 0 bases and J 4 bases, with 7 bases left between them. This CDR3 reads CASSQDLENQPQHF. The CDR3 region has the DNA TGTGCCAGCAGCCAAGATCTTGAAAATCAGCCCCAGCATTTT.

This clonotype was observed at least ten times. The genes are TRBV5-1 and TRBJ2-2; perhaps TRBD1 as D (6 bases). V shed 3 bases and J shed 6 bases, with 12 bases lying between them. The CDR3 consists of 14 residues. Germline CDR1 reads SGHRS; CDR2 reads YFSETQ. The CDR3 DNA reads TGCGCCAGCAGCTACCAACAGGGCTCCGGGGAGCTGTTTTTT. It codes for CASSYQQGSGELFF.

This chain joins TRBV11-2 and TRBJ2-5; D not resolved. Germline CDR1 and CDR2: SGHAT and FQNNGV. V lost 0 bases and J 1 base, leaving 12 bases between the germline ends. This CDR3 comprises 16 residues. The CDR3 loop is CASSLEYATTQETQYF. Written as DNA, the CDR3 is TGTGCCAGCAGCTTAGAGTATGCCACCACCCAAGAGACCCAGTACTTC.

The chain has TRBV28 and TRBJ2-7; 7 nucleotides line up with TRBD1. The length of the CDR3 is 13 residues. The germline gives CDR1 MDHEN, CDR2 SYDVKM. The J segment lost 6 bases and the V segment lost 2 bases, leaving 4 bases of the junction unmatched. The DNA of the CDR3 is TGTGCCAGCAGTTTAGACAGGGAACGCGAGCAGTACTTC. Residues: CASSLDREREQYF. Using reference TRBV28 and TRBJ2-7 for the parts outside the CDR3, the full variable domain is DVKVTQSSRYLVKRTGEKVFLECVQDMDHENMFWYRQDPGLGLRLIYFSYDVKMKEKGDIPEGYSVSREKKERFSLILESASTNQTSMYLCASSLDREREQYFGPGTRLTVT.

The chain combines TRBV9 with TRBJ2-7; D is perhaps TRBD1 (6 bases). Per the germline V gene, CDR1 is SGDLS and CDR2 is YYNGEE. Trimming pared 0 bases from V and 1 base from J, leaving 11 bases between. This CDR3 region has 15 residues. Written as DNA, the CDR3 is TGTGCCAGCAGCGTAGGTGTAGGGGGTTCCTACGAGCAGTACTTC. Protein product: CASSVGVGGSYEQYF. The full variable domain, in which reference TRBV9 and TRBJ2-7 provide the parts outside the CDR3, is DSGVTQTPKHLITATGQRVTLRCSPRSGDLSVYWYQQSLDQGLQFLIQYYNGEERAKGNILERFSAQQFPDLHSELNLSSLELGDSALYFCASSVGVGGSYEQYFGPGTRLTVT.

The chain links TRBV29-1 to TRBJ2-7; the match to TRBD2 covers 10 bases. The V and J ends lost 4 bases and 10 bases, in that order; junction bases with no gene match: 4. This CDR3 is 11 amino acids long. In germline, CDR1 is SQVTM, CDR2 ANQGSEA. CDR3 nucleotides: TGCAGCGTTGTAGCTAGCGGGGGACAGTACTTC. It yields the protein CSVVASGGQYF.

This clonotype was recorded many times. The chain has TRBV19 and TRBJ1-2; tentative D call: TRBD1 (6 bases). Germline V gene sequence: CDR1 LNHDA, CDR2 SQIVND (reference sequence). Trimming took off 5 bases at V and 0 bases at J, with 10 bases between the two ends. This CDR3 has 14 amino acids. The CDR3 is CASSGTSANYGYTF. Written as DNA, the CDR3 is TGTGCCAGTAGTGGGACATCGGCTAACTATGGCTACACCTTC.

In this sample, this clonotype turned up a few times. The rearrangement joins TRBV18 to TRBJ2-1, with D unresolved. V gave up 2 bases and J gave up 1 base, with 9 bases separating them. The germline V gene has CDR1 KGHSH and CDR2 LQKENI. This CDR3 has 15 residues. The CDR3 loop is CASSPREGSYNEQFF. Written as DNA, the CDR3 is TGTGCCAGCTCACCAAGGGAAGGGTCCTACAATGAGCAGTTCTTC.

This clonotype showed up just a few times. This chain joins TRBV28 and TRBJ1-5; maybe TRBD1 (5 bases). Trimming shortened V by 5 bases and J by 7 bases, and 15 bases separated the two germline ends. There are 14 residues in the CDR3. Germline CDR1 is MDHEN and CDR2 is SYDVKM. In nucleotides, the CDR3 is TGTGCCAGCAGTCCCCCGGCAGGGTGGCAGCCCCAGCATTTT. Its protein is CASSPPAGWQPQHF.